This TCR beta chain was profiled in a study of blood T cell repertoires in COVID-19. Overall study context: Whether acute or convalescent, the COVID-19 samples came from the United States, Italy and Spain. T cells, B-cell-depleted T cells, or PBMCs supplied cDNA or gDNA.

The data were produced by immunoSEQ multiplex PCR, yet TCRdb's version contains in-frame clones alone and is incomplete. The sample holds roughly 150,000 clones; 80% to 85% are singletons and the top ten take roughly 11%. This CDR3 region has 17 residues. V lost 4 bases and J lost 0, with 16 bases in between. Germline V gives CDR1 LNHDA, CDR2 SQIVND (reference sequence). Sequencing was performed on peripheral blood. The receptor was derived from a man between 65 and 79 years old with active or convalescent COVID-19. The gene calls are TRBV19 and TRBJ1-3; D might be TRBD1 (5 bases). The chain's CDR3 is CASSTRTTGSSGNTIYF. Written as DNA, the CDR3 is TGTGCCAGTAGTACCCGGACAACTGGTTCCTCTGGAAACACCATATATTTT.